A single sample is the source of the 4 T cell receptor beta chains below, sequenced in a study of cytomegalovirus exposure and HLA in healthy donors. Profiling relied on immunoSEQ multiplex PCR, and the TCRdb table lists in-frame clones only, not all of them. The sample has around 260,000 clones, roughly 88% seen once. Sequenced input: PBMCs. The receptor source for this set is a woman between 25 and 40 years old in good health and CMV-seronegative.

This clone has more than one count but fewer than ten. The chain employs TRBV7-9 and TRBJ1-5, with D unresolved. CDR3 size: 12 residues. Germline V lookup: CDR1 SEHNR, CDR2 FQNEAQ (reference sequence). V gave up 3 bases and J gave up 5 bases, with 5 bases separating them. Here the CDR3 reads CASSFKDQPQHF. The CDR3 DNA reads TGTGCCAGCAGCTTCAAGGATCAGCCCCAGCATTTT. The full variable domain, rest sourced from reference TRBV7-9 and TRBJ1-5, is DTGVSQNPRHKITKRGQNVTFRCDPISEHNRLYWYRQTLGQGPEFLTYFQNEAQLEKSRLLSDRFSAERPKGSFSTLEIQRTEQGDSAMYLCASSFKDQPQHFGDGTRLSIL.

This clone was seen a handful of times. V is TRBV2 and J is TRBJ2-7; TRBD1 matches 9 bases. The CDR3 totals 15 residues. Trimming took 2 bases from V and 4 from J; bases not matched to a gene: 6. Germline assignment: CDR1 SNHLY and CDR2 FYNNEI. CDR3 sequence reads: CASSETPGQGYEQYF. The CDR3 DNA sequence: TGTGCCAGCAGTGAAACTCCGGGACAGGGATACGAGCAGTACTTC.

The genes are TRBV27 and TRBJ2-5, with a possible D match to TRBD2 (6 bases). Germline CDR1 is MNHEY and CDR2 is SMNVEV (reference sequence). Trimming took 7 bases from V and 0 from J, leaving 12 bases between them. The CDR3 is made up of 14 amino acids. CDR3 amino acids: CASKPSVNQETQYF. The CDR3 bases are TGTGCCAGCAAACCTAGCGTCAACCAAGAGACCCAGTACTTC.

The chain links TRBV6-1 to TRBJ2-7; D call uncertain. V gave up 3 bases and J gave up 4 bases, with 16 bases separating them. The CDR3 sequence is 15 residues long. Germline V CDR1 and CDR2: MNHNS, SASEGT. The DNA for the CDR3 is TGTGCCAGCAGTGAGGGCAGGCGGTCCTTTTACGAGCAGTACTTC. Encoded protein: CASSEGRRSFYEQYF.